Listed here are 13 T cell receptor beta chains from one sample, sequenced in a study of blood T cell repertoires in COVID-19. Profiling relied on immunoSEQ multiplex PCR, and the TCRdb table lists in-frame clones only, not all of them. The sample lists roughly 230,000 clones; about 86% were seen once. Sequenced sample: PBMCs or T cells enriched from blood (not recorded which). The receptors were gathered from a man in his fifties who had recovered from COVID-19.

The chain recombines TRBV12-3 or TRBV12-4 with TRBJ1-1, with a tentative D call TRBD1 (5 bases). The germline V and J ends were trimmed by 6 bases and 2 bases, with 10 bases remaining between them. The CDR3 is made up of 13 amino acids. The CDR3, as DNA: TGTGCCAGCAGGGAGGGGTTTAACACTGAAGCTTTCTTT. It specifies CASREGFNTEAFF.

A few counts support this clone. The V call is TRBV4-1, the J call TRBJ1-1, with D maybe TRBD1 (6 bases). The CDR3 runs 16 residues. V was pared by 5 bases and J by 2 bases, with 18 bases between. From germline, CDR1 is MGHRA and CDR2 YSYEKL. CDR3 region: CASSLYSLDSNTEAFF. CDR3 in DNA: TGCGCCAGCAGCTTATATTCCCTGGACAGTAACACTGAAGCTTTCTTT.

The chain combines TRBV7-8 with TRBJ2-7; perhaps TRBD1 as D (6 bases). Germline V gene lookup returns CDR1 SGHVS and CDR2 FQNEAQ. The ends were cut back, 0 bases at V and 2 bases at J, with 14 bases in the middle. The CDR3 is made up of 16 amino acids. CDR3 region: CASSLASGTRPYEQYF. The CDR3 DNA sequence: TGTGCCAGCAGCTTAGCATCCGGGACACGACCCTACGAGCAGTACTTC.

Many counts were recorded for this clone. Other DNA sequences in the same sample also yield this CDR3. The V gene is TRBV12-3 or TRBV12-4, the J gene TRBJ2-5, with D possibly matching TRBD1 (6 bases). This CDR3 comprises 13 residues. V lost 4 bases and J 1 base, leaving 7 bases between the germline ends. CDR3 residues: CASSSDSQETQYF. In nucleotides, the CDR3 is TGTGCCAGCAGTTCGGACAGCCAAGAGACCCAGTACTTC.

The V and J genes are TRBV21-1 and TRBJ2-3; TRBD1, as called in the table, went unchecked against the DNA. TRBV21-1 is reported as a pseudogene. The CDR3 runs to 15 residues. This chain's CDR3 is CASSKGGQGIDTQYF. Written as DNA, the CDR3 is TGTGCCAGCAGCAAAGGGGGACAGGGTATAGATACGCAGTATTTT.

The J gene is TRBJ2-2, the V gene TRBV7-3; 8 nucleotides match TRBD1. V gave up 4 bases and J gave up 4 bases; unmatched junction bases: 5. Germline CDR1 reads SGHTA; CDR2 reads FQGTGA. This CDR3 has 15 amino acids. CDR3 nucleotide sequence: TGTGCCAGCAGCTCGGACAGGGCGGGCACCGGGGAGCTGTTTTTT. This codes for CASSSDRAGTGELFF. The entire variable domain, with the rest obtained from reference TRBV7-3 and TRBJ2-2, is as follows: GAGVSQTPSNKVTEKGKYVELRCDPISGHTALYWYRQSLGQGPEFLIYFQGTGAADDSGLPNDRFFAVRPEGSVSTLKIQRTERGDSAVYLCASSSDRAGTGELFFGEGSRLTVL.

This chain uses TRBV30 with TRBJ1-6; no clear D. The CDR3 totals 12 residues. Between the trimmed V and J ends, which lost 4 bases and 8 bases, there was a span of 9 bases. Germline V gives CDR1 GTSNPN, CDR2 SVGIG (reference sequence). The CDR3 reads CAWKLRDSPLHF. DNA of the CDR3: TGTGCCTGGAAGCTTCGCGATTCACCCCTCCACTTT.

This rearrangement joins TRBV6-5 to TRBJ2-5; tentative D call: TRBD2 (6 bases). Per the germline V gene, CDR1 is MNHEY and CDR2 is SVGAGI. Trimming took off 0 bases at V and 4 bases at J, with 15 bases between the two ends. CDR3 length: 16 residues. CDR3 in amino acids: CASSYSGRKEGETQYF. CDR3 sequence (DNA): TGTGCCAGCAGTTACTCGGGGCGGAAGGAGGGAGAGACCCAGTACTTC.

V gene TRBV4-1 combines with J gene TRBJ1-1; D gene ambiguous. Trimming pared 1 base from V and 6 bases from J, leaving 6 bases between. CDR3 size: 12 residues. Per the germline V gene, CDR1 is MGHRA and CDR2 is YSYEKL. The CDR3 DNA sequence: TGCGCCAGCAGCCAAGGCGGCTCTGAAGCTTTCTTT. Its translation is CASSQGGSEAFF.

The CDR3 bases are TGTGCCAGCAGGGGTCCGGGACAGGCAAGGGGCGAGCAGTACTTC. Translation gives CASRGPGQARGEQYF. The V and J genes are TRBV2 and TRBJ2-7; 8 nucleotides align to TRBD1. V was clipped by 6 bases and J by 6 bases; unmatched bases: 13. The CDR3 is 15 amino acids. Germline V gene sequence: CDR1 SNHLY, CDR2 FYNNEI. Looking up the rest from reference TRBV2 and TRBJ2-7 gives the full variable domain: EPEVTQTPSHQVTQMGQEVILRCVPISNHLYFYWYRQILGQKVEFLVSFYNNEISEKSEIFDDQFSVERPDGSNFTLKIRSTKLEDSAMYFCASRGPGQARGEQYFGPGTRLTVT.

The J gene is TRBJ1-5, the V gene TRBV6-5; D unresolved. The germline V gene has CDR1 MNHEY and CDR2 SVGAGI. V was trimmed by 6 bases and J by 4 bases, leaving 10 bases between them. The CDR3 runs to 13 residues. CDR3 sequence: CASSRGWNQPQHF. The CDR3 DNA is TGTGCCAGCAGCCGCGGTTGGAATCAGCCCCAGCATTTT.

This clone was seen a handful of times. The chain is built from TRBV27 and TRBJ1-3; unclear D gene. Germline-derived CDR1 and CDR2 are MNHEY and SMNVEV (reference sequence). The length of the CDR3 is 15 residues. The V end lost 5 bases, the J end lost 0 bases, and 11 bases lay between the germline ends. The CDR3 spells CASSLSYSSGNTIYF. The CDR3 coding sequence is TGTGCCAGCAGTCTTTCTTATAGCTCTGGAAACACCATATATTTT.

The table lists this clone with a count of one. The chain recombines TRBV3-1 (or the pseudogene TRBV3-2) with TRBJ2-3; D is perhaps TRBD2 (7 bases). With 3 bases removed from V and 5 bases from J, the gap between germline ends came to 18 bases. This CDR3 spans 16 amino acids. CDR1 is LGHDT, CDR2 YNNKEL, per germline (reference sequence). The DNA of the CDR3 is TGTGCCAGCAGCCAGTGGCGGGGGCCTCTAATAGATACGCAGTATTTT. Its protein is CASSQWRGPLIDTQYF.